This T cell receptor (beta chain) comes out of a study of blood T cell repertoires in COVID-19. The CDR3 totals 16 residues. Germline-derived CDR1 and CDR2 are SGDLS and YYNGEE. Trimming cost V 6 bases and J 2 bases; bases outside gene matches: 7. Clones were sequenced by immunoSEQ multiplex PCR, and TCRdb holds only the in-frame ones, with some missing. The repertoire holds roughly 300,000 clones, roughly 93% seen once, with about 2.3% in the top ten. Enrollees, 18 to 89 years old, lived in 24 US areas. This receptor was taken from a middle-aged woman with acute COVID-19. The V call is TRBV9, the J call TRBJ2-2; 10 bases map to TRBD1. What was sequenced was PBMCs or T cells enriched from blood (not recorded which). The CDR3 sequence is CASTLDRGFNTGELFF. The CDR3 DNA reads as TGTGCCAGCACCTTGGACAGGGGGTTTAACACCGGGGAGCTGTTTTTT.